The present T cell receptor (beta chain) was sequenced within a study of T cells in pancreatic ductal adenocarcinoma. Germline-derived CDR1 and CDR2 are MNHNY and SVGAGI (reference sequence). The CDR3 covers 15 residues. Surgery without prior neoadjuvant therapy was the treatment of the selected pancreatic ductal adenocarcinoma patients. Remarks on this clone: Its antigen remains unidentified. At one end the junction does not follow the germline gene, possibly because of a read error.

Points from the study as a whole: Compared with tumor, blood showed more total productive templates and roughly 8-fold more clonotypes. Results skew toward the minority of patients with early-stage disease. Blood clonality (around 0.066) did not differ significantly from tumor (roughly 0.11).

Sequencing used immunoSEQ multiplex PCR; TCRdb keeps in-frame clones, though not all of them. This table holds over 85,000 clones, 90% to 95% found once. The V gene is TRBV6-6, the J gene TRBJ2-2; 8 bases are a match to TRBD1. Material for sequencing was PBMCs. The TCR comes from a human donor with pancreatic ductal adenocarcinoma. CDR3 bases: TGTGCCACCAGTACCGGGACAGGGAACACCGGGGAGCTGTTTTTT. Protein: CATSTGTGNTGELFF.